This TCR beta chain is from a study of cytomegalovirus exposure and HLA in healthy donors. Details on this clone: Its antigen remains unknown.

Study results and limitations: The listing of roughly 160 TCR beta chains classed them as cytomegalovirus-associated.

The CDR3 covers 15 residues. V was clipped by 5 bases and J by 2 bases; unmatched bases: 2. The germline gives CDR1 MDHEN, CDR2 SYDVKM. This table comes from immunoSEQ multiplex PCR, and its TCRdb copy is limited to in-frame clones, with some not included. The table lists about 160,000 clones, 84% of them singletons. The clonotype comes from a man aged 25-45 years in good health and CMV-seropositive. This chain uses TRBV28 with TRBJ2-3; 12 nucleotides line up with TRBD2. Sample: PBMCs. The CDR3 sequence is CASSLAGGHTDTQYF. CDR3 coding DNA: TGTGCCAGCAGTCTAGCGGGAGGGCACACAGATACGCAGTATTTT.